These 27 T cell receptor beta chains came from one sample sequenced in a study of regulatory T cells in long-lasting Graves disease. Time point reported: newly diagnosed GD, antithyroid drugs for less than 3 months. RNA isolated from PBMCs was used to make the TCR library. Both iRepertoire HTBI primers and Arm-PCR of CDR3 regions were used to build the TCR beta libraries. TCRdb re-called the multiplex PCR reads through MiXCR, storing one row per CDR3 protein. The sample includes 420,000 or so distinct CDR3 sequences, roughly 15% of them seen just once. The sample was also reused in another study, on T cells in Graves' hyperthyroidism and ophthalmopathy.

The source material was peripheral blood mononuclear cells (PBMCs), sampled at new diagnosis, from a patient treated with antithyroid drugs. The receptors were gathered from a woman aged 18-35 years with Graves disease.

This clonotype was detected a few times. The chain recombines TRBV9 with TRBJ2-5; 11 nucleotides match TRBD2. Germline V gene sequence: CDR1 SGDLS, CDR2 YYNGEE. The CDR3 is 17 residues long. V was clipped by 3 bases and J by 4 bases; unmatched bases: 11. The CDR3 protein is CASSAELAGAVGETQYF. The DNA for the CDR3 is TGTGCCAGCAGCGCTGAACTAGCGGGAGCTGTGGGAGAGACCCAGTACTTC.

CDR3 DNA: TGTGCCGTCAAGGCGGGAGGGGTCGGGGAGCTGTTTTTT. Protein: CAVKAGGVGELFF. J is TRBJ2-2 and V is TRBV7-2; 9 nucleotides match TRBD2. With 11 bases clipped from V and 7 bases from J, the junction kept 8 bases outside the gene matches. The length of the CDR3 is 13 residues. From germline, CDR1 is SGHTA and CDR2 FQGNSA.

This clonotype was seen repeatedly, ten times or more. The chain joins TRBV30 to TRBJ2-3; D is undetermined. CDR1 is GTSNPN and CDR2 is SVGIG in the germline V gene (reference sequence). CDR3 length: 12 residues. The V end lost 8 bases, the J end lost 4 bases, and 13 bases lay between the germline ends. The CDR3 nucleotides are TGTGCCGTAGACGATTGGGCAGATACGCAGTATTTT. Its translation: CAVDDWADTQYF. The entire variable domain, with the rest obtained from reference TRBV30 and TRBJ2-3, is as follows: SQTIHQWPATLVQPVGSPLSLECTVEGTSNPNLYWYRQAAGRGLQLLFYSVGIGQISSEVPQNLSASRPQDRQFILSSKKLLLSDSGFYLCAVDDWADTQYFGPGTRLTVL.

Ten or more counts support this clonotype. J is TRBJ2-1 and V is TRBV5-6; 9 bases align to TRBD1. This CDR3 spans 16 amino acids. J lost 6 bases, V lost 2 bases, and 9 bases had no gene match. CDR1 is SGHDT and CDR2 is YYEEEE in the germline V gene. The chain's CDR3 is CASSFPGQGAVNEQFF. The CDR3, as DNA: TGTGCCAGCAGCTTTCCGGGACAGGGAGCAGTCAATGAGCAGTTCTTC.

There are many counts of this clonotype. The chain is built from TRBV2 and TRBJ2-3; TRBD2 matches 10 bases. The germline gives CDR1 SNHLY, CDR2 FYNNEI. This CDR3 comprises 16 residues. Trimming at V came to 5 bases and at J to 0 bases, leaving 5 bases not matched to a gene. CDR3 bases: TGTGCCAGCAGTCTCGGACTAGCGGAGAGCACAGATACGCAGTATTTT. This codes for CASSLGLAESTDTQYF.

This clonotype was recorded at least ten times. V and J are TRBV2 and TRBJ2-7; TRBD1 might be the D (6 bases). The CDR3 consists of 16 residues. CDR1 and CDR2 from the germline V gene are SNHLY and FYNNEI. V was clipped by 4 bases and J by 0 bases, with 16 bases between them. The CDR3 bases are TGTGCCAGCAGTGTTCGGACAGCCTTTGACTCCTACGAGCAGTACTTC. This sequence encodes CASSVRTAFDSYEQYF.

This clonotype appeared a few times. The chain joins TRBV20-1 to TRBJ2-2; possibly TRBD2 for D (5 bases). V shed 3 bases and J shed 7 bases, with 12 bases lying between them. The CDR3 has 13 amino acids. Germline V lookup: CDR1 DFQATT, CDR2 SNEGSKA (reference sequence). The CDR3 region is CSASGSPFGELFF. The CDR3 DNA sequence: TGCAGTGCTAGTGGGAGCCCCTTCGGGGAGCTGTTTTTT.

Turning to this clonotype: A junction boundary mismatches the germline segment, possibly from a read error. The CDR3 DNA reads as TGTGCCAGCAGGGACAGTTGGGCGGTCAATGGGCAGTTCTTC. Its protein is CASRDSWAVNGQFF. V usage is TRBV28 and J usage is TRBJ2-5; TRBD1 is a possible D gene (6 bases). Gene TRBJ2-1 matches the end of the DNA better, so the J call may be wrong. The CDR3 is made up of 14 amino acids. The germline V gene has CDR1 MDHEN and CDR2 SYDVKM.

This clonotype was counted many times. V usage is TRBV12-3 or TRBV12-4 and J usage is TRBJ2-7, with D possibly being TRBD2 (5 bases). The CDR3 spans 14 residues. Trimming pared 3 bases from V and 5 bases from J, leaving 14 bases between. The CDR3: CASSFSGSGDEQYF. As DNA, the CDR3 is TGTGCCAGCAGTTTCTCGGGGTCGGGCGACGAGCAGTACTTC.

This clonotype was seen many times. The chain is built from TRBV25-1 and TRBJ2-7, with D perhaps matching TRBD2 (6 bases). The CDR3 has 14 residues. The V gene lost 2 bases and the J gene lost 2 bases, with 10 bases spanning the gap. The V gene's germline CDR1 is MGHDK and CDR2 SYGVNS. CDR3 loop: CASSETGGTYEQYF. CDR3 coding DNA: TGTGCCAGCAGTGAAACCGGGGGTACCTACGAGCAGTACTTC.

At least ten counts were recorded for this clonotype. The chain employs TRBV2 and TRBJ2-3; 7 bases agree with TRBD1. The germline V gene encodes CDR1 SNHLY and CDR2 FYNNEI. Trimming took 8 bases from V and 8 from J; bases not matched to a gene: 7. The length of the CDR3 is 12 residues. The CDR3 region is CASLATGPTQYF. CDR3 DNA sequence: TGTGCCAGCTTGGCGACAGGGCCTACGCAGTATTTT.

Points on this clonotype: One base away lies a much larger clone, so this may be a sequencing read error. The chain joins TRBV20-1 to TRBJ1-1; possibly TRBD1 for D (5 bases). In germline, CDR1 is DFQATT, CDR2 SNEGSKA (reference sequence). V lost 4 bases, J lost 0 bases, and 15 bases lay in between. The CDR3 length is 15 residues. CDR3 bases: TGCAGTGCTAAGTCGGACATCCTAATGAACACTGAAGCTTTCTTT. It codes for CSAKSDILMNTEAFF.

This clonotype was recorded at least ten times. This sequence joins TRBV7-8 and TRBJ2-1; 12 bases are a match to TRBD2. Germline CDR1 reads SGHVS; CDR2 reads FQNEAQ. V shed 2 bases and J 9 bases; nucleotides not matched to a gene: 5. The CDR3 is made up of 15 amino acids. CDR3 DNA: TGTGCCAGCAGCTTACGGACTAGCGGGAATGGTGAGCAGTTCTTC. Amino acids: CASSLRTSGNGEQFF.

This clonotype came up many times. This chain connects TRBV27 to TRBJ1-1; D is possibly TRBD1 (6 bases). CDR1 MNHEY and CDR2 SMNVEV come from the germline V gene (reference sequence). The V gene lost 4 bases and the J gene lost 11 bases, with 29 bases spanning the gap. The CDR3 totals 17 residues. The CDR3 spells CASSSGWVKAGEVGAFF. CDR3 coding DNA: TGTGCCAGCAGTTCTGGGTGGGTGAAAGCAGGGGAGGTTGGGGCTTTCTTT.

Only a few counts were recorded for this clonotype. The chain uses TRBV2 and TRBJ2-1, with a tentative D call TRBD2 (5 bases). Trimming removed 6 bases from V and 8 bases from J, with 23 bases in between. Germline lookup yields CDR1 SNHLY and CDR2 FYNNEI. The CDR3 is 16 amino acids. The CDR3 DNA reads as TGTGCCAGCAGCCGTTCACTTGGAGGACTCAACGATGAGCAGTTCTTC. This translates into CASSRSLGGLNDEQFF.

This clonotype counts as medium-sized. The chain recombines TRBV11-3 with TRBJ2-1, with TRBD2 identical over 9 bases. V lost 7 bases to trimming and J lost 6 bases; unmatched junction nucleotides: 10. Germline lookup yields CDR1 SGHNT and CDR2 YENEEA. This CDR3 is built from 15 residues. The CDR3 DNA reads TGTGCCAGCATCAAGGAGGGGACTAGCACCAATGAGCAGTTCTTC. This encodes CASIKEGTSTNEQFF.

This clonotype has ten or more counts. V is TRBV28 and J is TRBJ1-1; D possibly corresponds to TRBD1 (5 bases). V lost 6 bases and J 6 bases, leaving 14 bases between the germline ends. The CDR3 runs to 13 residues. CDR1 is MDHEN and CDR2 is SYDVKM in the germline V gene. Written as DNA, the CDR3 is TGTGCCAGCAGCCCTGGGACTGGCGCTGAAGCTTTCTTT. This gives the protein CASSPGTGAEAFF.

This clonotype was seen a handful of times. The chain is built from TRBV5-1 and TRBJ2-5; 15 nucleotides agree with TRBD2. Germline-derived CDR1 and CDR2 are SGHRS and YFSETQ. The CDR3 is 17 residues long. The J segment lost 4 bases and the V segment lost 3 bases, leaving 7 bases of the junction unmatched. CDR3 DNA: TGCGCCAGCAGCTCGCGGACTAGCGGGAGGGCCCTAGAGACCCAGTACTTC. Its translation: CASSSRTSGRALETQYF. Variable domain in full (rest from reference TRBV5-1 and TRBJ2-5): KAGVTQTPRYLIKTRGQQVTLSCSPISGHRSVSWYQQTPGQGLQFLFEYFSETQRNKGNFPGRFSGRQFSNSRSEMNVSTLELGDSALYLCASSSRTSGRALETQYFGPGTRLLVL.

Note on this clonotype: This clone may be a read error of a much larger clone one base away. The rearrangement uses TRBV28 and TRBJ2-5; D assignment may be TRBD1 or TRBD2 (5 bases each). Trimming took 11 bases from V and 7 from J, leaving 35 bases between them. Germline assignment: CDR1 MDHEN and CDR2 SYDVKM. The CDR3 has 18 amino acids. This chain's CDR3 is CAGTLLPGTAAGKPTQYF. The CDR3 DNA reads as TGTGCCGGCACCCTCTTGCCCGGGACGGCGGCAGGAAAGCCGACCCAGTACTTC.

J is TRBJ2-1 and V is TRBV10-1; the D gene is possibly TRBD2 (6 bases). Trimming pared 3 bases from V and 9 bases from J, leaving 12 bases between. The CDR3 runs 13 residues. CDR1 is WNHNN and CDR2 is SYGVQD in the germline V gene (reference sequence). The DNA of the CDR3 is TGCGCCAGCAGTGACGGCGGGGCAAGTGAGCAGTTCTTC. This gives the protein CASSDGGASEQFF.

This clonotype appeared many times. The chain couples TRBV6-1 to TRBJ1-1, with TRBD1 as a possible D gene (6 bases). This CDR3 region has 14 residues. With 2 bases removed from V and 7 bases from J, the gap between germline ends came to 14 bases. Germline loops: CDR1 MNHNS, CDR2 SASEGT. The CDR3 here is CASSESGEQGEAFF. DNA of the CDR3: TGTGCCAGCAGTGAAAGTGGGGAACAGGGTGAAGCTTTCTTT.

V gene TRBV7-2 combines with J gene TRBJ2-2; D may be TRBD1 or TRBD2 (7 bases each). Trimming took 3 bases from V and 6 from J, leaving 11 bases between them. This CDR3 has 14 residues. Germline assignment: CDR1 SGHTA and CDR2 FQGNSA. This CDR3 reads CASSLTGRAGELFF. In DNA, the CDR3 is TGTGCCAGCAGCTTGACAGGGAGGGCCGGGGAGCTGTTTTTT.

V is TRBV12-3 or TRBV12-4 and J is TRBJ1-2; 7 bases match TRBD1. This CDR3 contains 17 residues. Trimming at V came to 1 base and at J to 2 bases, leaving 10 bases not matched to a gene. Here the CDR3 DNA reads TGTGCCAGCAGTTTAGGCCAGGGGGTAGATTTAAACTATGGCTACACCTTC. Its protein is CASSLGQGVDLNYGYTF.

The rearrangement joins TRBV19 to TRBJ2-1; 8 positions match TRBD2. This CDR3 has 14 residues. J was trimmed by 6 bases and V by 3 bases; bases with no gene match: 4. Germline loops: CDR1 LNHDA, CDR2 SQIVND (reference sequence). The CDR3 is CASSISSGSNEQFF. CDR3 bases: TGTGCCAGTAGTATTTCGAGCGGGAGCAATGAGCAGTTCTTC. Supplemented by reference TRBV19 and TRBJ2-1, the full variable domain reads DGGITQSPKYLFRKEGQNVTLSCEQNLNHDAMYWYRQDPGQGLRLIYYSQIVNDFQKGDIAEGYSVSREKKESFPLTVTSAQKNPTAFYLCASSISSGSNEQFFGPGTRLTVL.

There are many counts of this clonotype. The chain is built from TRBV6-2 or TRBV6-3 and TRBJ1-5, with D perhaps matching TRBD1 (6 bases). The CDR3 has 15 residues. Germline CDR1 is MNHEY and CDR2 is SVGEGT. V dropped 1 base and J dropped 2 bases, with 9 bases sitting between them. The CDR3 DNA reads TGTGCCAGCAGTTACTGGGGGCAGGGCAATCAGCCCCAGCATTTT. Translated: CASSYWGQGNQPQHF.

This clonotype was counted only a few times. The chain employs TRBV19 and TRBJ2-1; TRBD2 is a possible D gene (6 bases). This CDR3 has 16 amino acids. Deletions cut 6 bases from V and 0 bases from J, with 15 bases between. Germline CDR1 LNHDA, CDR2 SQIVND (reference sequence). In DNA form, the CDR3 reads TGTGCCAGTAGACGAGCGGCCGGGAGCTCCTACAATGAGCAGTTCTTC. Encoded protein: CASRRAAGSSYNEQFF.

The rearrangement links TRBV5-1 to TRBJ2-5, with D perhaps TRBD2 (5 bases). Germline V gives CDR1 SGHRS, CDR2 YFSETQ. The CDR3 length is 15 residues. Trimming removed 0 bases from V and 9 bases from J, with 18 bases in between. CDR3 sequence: CASSLGGLEVGAQYF. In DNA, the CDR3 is TGCGCCAGCAGCTTGGGGGGTCTGGAGGTCGGGGCCCAGTACTTC.